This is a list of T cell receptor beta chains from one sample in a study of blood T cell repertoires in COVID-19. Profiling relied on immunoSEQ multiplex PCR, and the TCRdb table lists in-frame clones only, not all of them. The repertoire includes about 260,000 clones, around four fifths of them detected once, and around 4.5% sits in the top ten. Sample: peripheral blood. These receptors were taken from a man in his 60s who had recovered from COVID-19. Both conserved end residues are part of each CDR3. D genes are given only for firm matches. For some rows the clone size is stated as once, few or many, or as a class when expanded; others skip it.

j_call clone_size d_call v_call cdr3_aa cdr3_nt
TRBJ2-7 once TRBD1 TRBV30 CAWSSPGTVSYEQYF TGTGCCTGGAGTTCCCCCGGGACAGTCTCCTACGAGCAGTACTTC
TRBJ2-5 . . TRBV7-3 CASSLRASSQETQYF TGTGCCAGCAGCTTAAGGGCCAGCTCCCAAGAGACCCAGTACTTC
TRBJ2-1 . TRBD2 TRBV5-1 CASSFSGGDNEQFF TGCGCCAGCAGCTTTAGCGGGGGGGACAATGAGCAGTTCTTC
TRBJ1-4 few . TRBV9 CASSVSGTTNEKLFF TGTGCCAGCAGCGTCTCGGGGACAACTAATGAAAAACTGTTTTTT
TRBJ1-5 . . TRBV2 CASSRTGIQPQHF TGTGCCAGCAGTCGGACGGGGATTCAGCCCCAGCATTTT
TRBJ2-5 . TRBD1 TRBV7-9 CASSFQTGGADETQYF TGTGCCAGCAGTTTCCAGACAGGGGGCGCGGATGAGACCCAGTACTTC
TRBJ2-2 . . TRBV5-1 CASRPRGAGELFF TGCGCCAGCAGACCACGGGGTGCCGGGGAGCTGTTTTTT
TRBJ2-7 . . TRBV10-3 CAISEPGDEQYF TGTGCCATCAGTGAGCCGGGGGACGAGCAGTACTTC
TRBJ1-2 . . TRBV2 CASNPSRIYGYTF TGTGCCAGCAACCCTTCGAGGATCTATGGCTACACCTTC
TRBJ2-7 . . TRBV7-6 CASSLKTNASPNEQYF TGTGCCAGCAGCTTAAAAACTAACGCCTCTCCTAACGAGCAGTACTTC
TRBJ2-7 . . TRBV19 CASSWGTGYEQYF TGTGCCAGTAGTTGGGGGACTGGCTACGAGCAGTACTTC
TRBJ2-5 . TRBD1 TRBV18 CASSPNGQGGQETQYF TGTGCCAGCTCACCCAACGGACAGGGCGGACAAGAGACCCAGTACTTC
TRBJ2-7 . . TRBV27 CASSTQGQGIYEQYF TGTGCCAGCAGTACCCAGGGGCAGGGAATCTACGAGCAGTACTTC
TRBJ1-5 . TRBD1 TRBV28 CASSLLWGQGDQPQHF TGTGCCAGCAGTTTATTGTGGGGACAGGGGGACCAGCCCCAGCATTTT
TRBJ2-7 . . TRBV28 CASRTDGSSYEQYF TGTGCCAGCAGGACAGACGGGAGCTCCTACGAGCAGTACTTC
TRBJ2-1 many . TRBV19 CASSIADSYNEQFF TGTGCCAGTAGTATTGCGGATTCCTACAATGAGCAGTTCTTC
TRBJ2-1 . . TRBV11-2 CASSLGYQGSYEQFF TGTGCCAGCAGCTTAGGTTACCAGGGATCATATGAGCAGTTCTTC
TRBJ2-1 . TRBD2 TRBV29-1 CSVGRTSGGLIEQFF TGCAGCGTTGGACGGACTAGCGGGGGTCTCATTGAGCAGTTCTTC
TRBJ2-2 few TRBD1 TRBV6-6 CASRPGQRNTGELFF TGTGCCAGCAGGCCGGGACAGAGGAACACCGGGGAGCTGTTTTTT
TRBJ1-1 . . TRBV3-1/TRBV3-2 CASSQRGGTEAFF TGTGCCAGCAGCCAACGGGGGGGCACTGAAGCTTTCTTT
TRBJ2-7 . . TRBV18 CASRPLKSSYEQYF TGTGCCAGCCGCCCCTTAAAGAGCTCCTACGAGCAGTACTTC
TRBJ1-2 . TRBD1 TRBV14 CASSHTQGAHGYTF TGTGCCAGCAGCCACACACAGGGGGCCCATGGCTACACCTTC
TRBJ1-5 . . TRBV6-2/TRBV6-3 CASSYPGIRPQHF TGTGCCAGCAGTTACCCAGGGATACGGCCCCAGCATTTT
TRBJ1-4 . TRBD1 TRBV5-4 CASSFDRGEKLFF TGTGCCAGCAGCTTCGACAGGGGGGAAAAACTGTTTTTT
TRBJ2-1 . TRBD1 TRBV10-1 CASSVGQVGNEQFF TGCGCCAGCAGTGTGGGACAGGTCGGCAATGAGCAGTTCTTC
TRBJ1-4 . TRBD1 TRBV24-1 CATREKGQGSEKLFF TGTGCCACCAGGGAAAAGGGACAGGGGTCTGAAAAACTGTTTTTT
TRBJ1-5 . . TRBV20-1 CSASQGGSNQPQHF TGCAGTGCTAGTCAGGGAGGTAGCAATCAGCCCCAGCATTTT
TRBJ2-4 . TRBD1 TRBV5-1 CASSGDSYKNIQYF TGCGCCAGCAGCGGGGACAGCTACAAAAACATTCAGTACTTC
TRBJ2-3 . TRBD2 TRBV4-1 CASSQGSGSADTQYF TGCGCCAGCAGCCAAGGTAGCGGGAGTGCAGATACGCAGTATTTT
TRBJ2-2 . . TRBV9 CASSASGNPLFGELFF TGTGCCAGCAGCGCCTCCGGGAATCCACTATTCGGGGAGCTGTTTTTT
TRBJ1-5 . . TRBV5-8 CASSFRRTAFQPQHF TGTGCCAGCAGCTTTAGGAGGACAGCATTTCAGCCCCAGCATTTT
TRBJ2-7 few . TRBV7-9 CASSSSSYEQYF TGTGCCAGCAGCTCCTCTTCCTACGAGCAGTACTTC
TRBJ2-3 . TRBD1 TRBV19 CASNTQGPTQYF TGTGCCAGTAACACACAGGGGCCTACGCAGTATTTT
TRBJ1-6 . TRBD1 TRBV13 CASSLDPGGNSPLHF TGTGCCAGCAGCTTAGACCCAGGGGGAAATTCACCCCTCCACTTT
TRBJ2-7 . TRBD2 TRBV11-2 CASSSVWTSGSYEQYF TGTGCCAGCAGCTCCGTATGGACTAGCGGTTCCTACGAGCAGTACTTC
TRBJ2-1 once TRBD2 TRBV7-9 CASSPGLDYNEQFF TGTGCCAGCAGCCCCGGACTAGATTACAATGAGCAGTTCTTC
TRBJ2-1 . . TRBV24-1 CATRPTGYNEQFF TGTGCCACCAGGCCGACAGGATACAATGAGCAGTTCTTC
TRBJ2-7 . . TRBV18 CASSPDSVGEQYF TGTGCCAGCTCACCAGACAGTGTCGGCGAGCAGTACTTC
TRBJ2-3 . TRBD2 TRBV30 CAWSVGAGVSDTQYF TGTGCCTGGAGTGTTGGAGCGGGAGTGTCAGATACGCAGTATTTT
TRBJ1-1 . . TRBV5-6 CARRRAGGQGTEAFF TGTGCCCGCCGCCGGGCCGGGGGGCAGGGGACTGAAGCTTTCTTT
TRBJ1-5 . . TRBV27 CASSNSGSRTQPQHF TGTGCCAGCAGTAATTCCGGGAGCCGAACTCAGCCCCAGCATTTT